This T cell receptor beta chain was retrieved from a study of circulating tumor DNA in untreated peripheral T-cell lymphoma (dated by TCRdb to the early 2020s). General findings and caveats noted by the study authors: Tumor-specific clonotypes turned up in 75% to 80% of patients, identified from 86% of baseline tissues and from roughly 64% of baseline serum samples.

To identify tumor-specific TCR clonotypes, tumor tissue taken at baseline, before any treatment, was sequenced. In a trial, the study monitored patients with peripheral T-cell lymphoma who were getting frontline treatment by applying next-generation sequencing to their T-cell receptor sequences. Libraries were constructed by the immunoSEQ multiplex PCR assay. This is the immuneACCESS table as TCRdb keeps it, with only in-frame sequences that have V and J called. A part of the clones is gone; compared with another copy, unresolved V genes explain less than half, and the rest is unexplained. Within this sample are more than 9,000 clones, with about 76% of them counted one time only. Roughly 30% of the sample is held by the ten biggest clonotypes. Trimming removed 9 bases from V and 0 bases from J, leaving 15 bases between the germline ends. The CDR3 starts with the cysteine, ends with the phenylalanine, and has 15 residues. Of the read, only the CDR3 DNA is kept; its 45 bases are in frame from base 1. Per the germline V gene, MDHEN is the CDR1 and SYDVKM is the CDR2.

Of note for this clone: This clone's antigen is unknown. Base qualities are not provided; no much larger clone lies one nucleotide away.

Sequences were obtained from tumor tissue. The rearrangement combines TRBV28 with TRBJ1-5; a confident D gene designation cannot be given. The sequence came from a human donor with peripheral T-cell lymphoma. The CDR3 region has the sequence CASGDIPFSNQPQHF. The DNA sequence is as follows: TGTGCCAGTGGGGATATACCATTTAGCAATCAGCCCCAGCATTTT.